This T cell receptor (beta chain) was captured in a study of PD-1 blockade in classical Hodgkin lymphoma. As for the study in general: It was nivolumab at 3 mg/kg, given intravenously every 2 weeks, that patients received. Study-level results: The CD4+ diversity rise by C4D1 was clearest in complete responders. Excluded were patients who started nivolumab under 1 year after ASCT, a group that had lower diversity.

V shed 9 bases and J shed 5 bases, with 15 bases lying between them. The CDR3 has 13 residues. From germline, CDR1 is LNHDA and CDR2 SQIVND (reference sequence). Of note for this clone: What it recognizes is unknown.

The sample's time point: cycle 4 day 1 (C4D1), after 6 weeks of nivolumab. All the patients suffered relapse after autologous stem cell transplantation, and brentuximab vedotin exposure differed. Negative selection with magnetic separation was used to purify CD4+ T cells from thawed PBMCs. Libraries were prepared by immunoSEQ multiplex PCR; TCRdb keeps only in-frame clonotypes and omits some of them. The sample lists tens of thousands of clones, roughly 80% occurring once. The input for sequencing was CD4+ T cells from blood, taken before the fourth cycle of nivolumab. The receptor comes from a human donor with classical Hodgkin lymphoma. The chain links TRBV19 to TRBJ2-3; D not certain. For the CDR3, the DNA is TGTGCCAGCAAGACGATGGATGGAGATACGCAGTATTTT. Translated: CASKTMDGDTQYF.